The clone carrying this T cell receptor (beta chain) was seen only a few times. This entry comes from a study of T-cell memory formation after mild COVID-19. The ends were cut back, 3 bases at V and 1 base at J, with 6 bases in the middle. CDR1 is LGHNA, CDR2 YNFKEQ, per germline. This CDR3 is built from 13 residues. TCR alpha and TCR beta cDNA libraries carrying sample barcodes and UMIs were produced by 5'RACE using constant-segment primers. Each CDR3 protein is one row after TCRdb ran MiXCR on the 5' RACE reads. In the table there are 75,000 to 90,000 distinct CDR3 sequences, approximately 14% of which are singletons.

This sequence originates from an adult woman who had mild COVID-19 (a few samples of this study predate the infection). Cell type and time point are not known. The chain recombines TRBV4-2 with TRBJ1-2; unclear D gene. Sequenced: PBMCs or a T cell subset sorted from them (not recorded which). The CDR3 loop reads CASSHEVNYGYTF. DNA for the CDR3: TGTGCCAGCAGCCACGAAGTTAACTATGGCTACACCTTC.